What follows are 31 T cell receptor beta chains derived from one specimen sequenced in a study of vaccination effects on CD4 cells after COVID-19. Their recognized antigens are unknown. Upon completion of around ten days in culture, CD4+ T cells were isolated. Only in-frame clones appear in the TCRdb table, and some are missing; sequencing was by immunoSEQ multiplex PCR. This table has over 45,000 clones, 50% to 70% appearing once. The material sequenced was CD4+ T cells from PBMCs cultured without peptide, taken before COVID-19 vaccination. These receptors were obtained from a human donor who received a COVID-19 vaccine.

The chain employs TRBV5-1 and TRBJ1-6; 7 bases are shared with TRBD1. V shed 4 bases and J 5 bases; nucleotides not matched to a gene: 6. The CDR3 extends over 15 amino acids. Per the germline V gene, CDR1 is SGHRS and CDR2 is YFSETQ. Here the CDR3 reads CASSLTTGNNSPLHF. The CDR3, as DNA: TGCGCCAGCAGCCTAACGACAGGGAATAATTCACCCCTCCACTTT.

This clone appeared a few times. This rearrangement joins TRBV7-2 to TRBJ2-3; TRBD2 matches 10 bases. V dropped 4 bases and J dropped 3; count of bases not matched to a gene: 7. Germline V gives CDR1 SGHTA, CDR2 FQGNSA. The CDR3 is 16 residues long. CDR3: CASSSSGRAGTDTQYF. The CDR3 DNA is TGTGCCAGCAGCTCCAGCGGGAGGGCGGGGACAGATACGCAGTATTTT.

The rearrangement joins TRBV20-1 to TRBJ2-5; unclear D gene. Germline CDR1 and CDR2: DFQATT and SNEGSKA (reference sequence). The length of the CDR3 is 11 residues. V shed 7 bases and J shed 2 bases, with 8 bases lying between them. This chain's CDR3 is CSVGLQETQYF. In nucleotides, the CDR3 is TGCAGTGTTGGGCTTCAAGAGACCCAGTACTTC.

In nucleotides, the CDR3 is TGTGCCAGCAGCTCCGGTCGCTCCTATAATTCACCCCTCCACTTT. Its protein product is CASSSGRSYNSPLHF. The gene calls are TRBV7-8 and TRBJ1-6; D remains ambiguous. Deletions cut 4 bases from V and 0 bases from J, with 7 bases between. Germline assignment: CDR1 SGHVS and CDR2 FQNEAQ. The CDR3 contains 15 residues.

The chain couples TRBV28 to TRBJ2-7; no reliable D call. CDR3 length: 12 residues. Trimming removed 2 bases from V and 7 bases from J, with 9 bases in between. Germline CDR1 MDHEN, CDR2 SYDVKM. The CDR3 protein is CASSLGPTEQYF. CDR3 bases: TGTGCCAGCAGTTTAGGTCCCACGGAGCAGTACTTC. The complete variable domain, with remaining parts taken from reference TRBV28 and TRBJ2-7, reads DVKVTQSSRYLVKRTGEKVFLECVQDMDHENMFWYRQDPGLGLRLIYFSYDVKMKEKGDIPEGYSVSREKKERFSLILESASTNQTSMYLCASSLGPTEQYFGPGTRLTVT.

CDR3 sequence reads: CASGLGKGQGRETQYF. The CDR3 DNA sequence: TGTGCTAGTGGTTTGGGAAAGGGACAGGGAAGGGAGACCCAGTACTTC. The chain couples TRBV12-5 to TRBJ2-5; 9 nucleotides match TRBD1. CDR1 and CDR2 (germline): LGHNT, FRNRAP. V was clipped by 1 base and J by 5 bases; unmatched bases: 8. The CDR3 is 16 amino acids.

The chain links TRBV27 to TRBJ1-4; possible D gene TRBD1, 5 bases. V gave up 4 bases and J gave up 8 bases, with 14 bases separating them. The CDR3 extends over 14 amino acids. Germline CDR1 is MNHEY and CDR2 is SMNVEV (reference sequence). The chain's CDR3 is CASSSNRRAEKLFF. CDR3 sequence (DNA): TGTGCCAGCAGTTCCAACAGGAGGGCGGAAAAACTGTTTTTT.

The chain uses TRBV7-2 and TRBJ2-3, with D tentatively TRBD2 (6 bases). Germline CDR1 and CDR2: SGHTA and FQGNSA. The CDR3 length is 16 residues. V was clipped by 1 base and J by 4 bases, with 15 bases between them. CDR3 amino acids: CASSLGLSRRADTQYF. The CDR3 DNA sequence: TGTGCCAGCAGCTTAGGGCTGAGCAGGAGGGCAGATACGCAGTATTTT.

CDR3 protein: CASSHGQAGNTIYF. The CDR3 DNA follows: TGTGCCAGTAGTCACGGACAGGCTGGAAACACCATATATTTT. The chain couples TRBV19 to TRBJ1-3; the match to TRBD1 covers 7 bases. This CDR3 region has 14 residues. J gave up 2 bases and V 5 bases, and 3 bases lay outside the gene matches. Germline CDR1 reads LNHDA; CDR2 reads SQIVND (reference sequence).

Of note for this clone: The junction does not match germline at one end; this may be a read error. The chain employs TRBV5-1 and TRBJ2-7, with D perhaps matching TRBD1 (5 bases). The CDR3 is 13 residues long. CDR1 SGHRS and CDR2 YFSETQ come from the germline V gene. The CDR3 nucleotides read TGCGCCAGCAGATTGGACACTGGCTACGAGCAGTACTTC. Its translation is CASRLDTGYEQYF.

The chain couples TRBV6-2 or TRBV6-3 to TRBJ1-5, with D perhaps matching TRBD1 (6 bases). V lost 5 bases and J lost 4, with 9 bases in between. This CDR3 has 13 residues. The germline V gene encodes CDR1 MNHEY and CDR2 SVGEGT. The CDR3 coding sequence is TGTGCCAGCAGTAACACAGGGAATCAGCCCCAGCATTTT. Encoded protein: CASSNTGNQPQHF.

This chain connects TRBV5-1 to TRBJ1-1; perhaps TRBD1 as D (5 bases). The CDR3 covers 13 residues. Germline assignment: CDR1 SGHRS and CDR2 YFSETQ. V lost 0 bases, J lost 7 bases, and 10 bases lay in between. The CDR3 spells CASSLAGEGEAFF. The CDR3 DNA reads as TGCGCCAGCAGCTTGGCGGGGGAGGGTGAAGCTTTCTTT.

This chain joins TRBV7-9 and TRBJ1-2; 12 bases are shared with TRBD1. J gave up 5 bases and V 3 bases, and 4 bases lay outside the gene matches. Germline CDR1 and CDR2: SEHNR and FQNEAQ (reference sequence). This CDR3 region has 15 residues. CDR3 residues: CASSFPGQGAYGYTF. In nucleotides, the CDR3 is TGTGCCAGCAGCTTTCCGGGACAGGGGGCTTATGGCTACACCTTC.

Written as DNA, the CDR3 is TGCGCCAGCAGCTTGGTGTCTCTCCAAGAGACCCAGTACTTC. Amino acid sequence: CASSLVSLQETQYF. The V gene is TRBV5-1, the J gene TRBJ2-5; D not certain. The germline V gene has CDR1 SGHRS and CDR2 YFSETQ. The CDR3 length is 14 residues. The V and J ends lost 0 bases and 1 base respectively, with 7 bases between them. The whole variable domain, remainder taken from reference TRBV5-1 and TRBJ2-5, is KAGVTQTPRYLIKTRGQQVTLSCSPISGHRSVSWYQQTPGQGLQFLFEYFSETQRNKGNFPGRFSGRQFSNSRSEMNVSTLELGDSALYLCASSLVSLQETQYFGPGTRLLVL.

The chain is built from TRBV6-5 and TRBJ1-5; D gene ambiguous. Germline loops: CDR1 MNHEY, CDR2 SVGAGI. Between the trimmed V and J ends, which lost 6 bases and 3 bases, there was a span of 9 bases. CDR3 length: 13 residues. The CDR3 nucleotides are TGTGCCAGCAGCCAGGCAGACAATCAGCCCCAGCATTTT. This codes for CASSQADNQPQHF.

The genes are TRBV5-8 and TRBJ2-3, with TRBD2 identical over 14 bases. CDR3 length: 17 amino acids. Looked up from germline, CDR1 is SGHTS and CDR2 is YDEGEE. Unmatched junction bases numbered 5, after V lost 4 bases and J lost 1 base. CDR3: CASSGGTSGGGTDTQYF. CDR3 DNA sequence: TGTGCCAGCAGCGGGGGGACTAGCGGGGGTGGCACAGATACGCAGTATTTT.

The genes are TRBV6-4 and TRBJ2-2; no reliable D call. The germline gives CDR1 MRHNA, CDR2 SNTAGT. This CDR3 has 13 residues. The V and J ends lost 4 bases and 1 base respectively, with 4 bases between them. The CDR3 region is CASSARNTGELFF. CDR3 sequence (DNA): TGTGCCAGCAGTGCTCGGAACACCGGGGAGCTGTTTTTT.

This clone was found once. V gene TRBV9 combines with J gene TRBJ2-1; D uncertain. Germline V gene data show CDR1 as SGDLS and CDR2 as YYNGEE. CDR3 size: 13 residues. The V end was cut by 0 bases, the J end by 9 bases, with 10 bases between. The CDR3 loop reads CASSVEVPTEQFF. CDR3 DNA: TGTGCCAGCAGCGTAGAGGTACCTACTGAGCAGTTCTTC.

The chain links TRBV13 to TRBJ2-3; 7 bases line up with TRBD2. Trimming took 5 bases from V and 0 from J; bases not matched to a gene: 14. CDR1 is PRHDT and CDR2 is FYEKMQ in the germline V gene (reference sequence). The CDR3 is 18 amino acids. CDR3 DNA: TGTGCCAGCAGCCCTAAGTGGGGAGCGGGGCCCAGCACAGATACGCAGTATTTT. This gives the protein CASSPKWGAGPSTDTQYF.

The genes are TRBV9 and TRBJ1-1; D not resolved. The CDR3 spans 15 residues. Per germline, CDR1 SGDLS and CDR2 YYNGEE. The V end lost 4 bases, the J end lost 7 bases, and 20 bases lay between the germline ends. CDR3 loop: CASSPEGGSNLEAFF. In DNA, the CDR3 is TGTGCCAGCAGCCCAGAGGGCGGTTCAAATCTTGAAGCTTTCTTT.

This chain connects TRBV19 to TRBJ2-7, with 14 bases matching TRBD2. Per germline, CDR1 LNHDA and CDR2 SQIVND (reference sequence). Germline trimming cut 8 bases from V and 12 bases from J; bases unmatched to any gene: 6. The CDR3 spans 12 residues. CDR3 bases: TGTGCCAGTGGGGGACTAGCGGGAGTTCTGTACTTC. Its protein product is CASGGLAGVLYF.

The CDR3 DNA sequence: TGTGCCAGCAGTCCAACAGGGAAAGGGGTAGCTGGAAACACCATATATTTT. Amino acids: CASSPTGKGVAGNTIYF. The chain couples TRBV28 to TRBJ1-3; TRBD1 might be the D (6 bases). CDR3 length: 17 amino acids. Deletions cut 5 bases from V and 2 bases from J, with 19 bases between. In germline, CDR1 is MDHEN, CDR2 SYDVKM. The variable domain in full, with the rest retrieved from reference TRBV28 and TRBJ1-3, is DVKVTQSSRYLVKRTGEKVFLECVQDMDHENMFWYRQDPGLGLRLIYFSYDVKMKEKGDIPEGYSVSREKKERFSLILESASTNQTSMYLCASSPTGKGVAGNTIYFGEGSWLTVV.

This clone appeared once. CDR3 coding DNA: TGCGCCAGCAGCCAAGATGGCGGAGTGGGCACTGAAGCTTTCTTT. It is translated as CASSQDGGVGTEAFF. The V call is TRBV4-3, the J call TRBJ1-1, with D hard to call. Germline lookup yields CDR1 LGHNA and CDR2 YSLEER. V lost 0 bases to trimming and J lost 4 bases, with 12 bases between them. The CDR3 has 15 amino acids.

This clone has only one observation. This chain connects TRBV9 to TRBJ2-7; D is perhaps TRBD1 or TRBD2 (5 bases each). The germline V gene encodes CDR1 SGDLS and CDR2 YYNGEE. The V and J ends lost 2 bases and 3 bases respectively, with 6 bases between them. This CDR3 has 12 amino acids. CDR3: CASSVGGYEQYF. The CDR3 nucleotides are TGTGCCAGCAGCGTTGGGGGCTACGAGCAGTACTTC.

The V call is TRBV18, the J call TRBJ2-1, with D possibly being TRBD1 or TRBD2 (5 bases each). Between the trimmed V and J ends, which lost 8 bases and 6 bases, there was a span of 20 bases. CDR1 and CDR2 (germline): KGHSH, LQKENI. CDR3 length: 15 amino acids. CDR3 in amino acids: CASAPWQGRLNEQFF. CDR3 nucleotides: TGTGCCAGCGCCCCATGGCAGGGACGACTCAATGAGCAGTTCTTC.

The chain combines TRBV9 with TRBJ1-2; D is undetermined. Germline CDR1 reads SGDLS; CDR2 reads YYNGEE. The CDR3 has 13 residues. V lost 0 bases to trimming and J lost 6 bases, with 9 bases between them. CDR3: CASSVAVQDGYTF. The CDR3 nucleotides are TGTGCCAGCAGCGTAGCCGTCCAGGATGGCTACACCTTC.

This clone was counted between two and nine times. The CDR3 DNA is TGTGCCAGCAGCCGAGGTCCCGGTGACAATGAGCAGTTCTTC. Translated, it gives CASSRGPGDNEQFF. J is TRBJ2-1 and V is TRBV7-8; D is unresolved. The CDR3 totals 14 residues. Looked up from germline, CDR1 is SGHVS and CDR2 is FQNEAQ. V shed 5 bases and J shed 5 bases, with 13 bases lying between them.

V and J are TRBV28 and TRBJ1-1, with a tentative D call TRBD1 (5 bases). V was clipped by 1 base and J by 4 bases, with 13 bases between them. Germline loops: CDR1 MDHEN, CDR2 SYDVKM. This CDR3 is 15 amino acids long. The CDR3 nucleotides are TGTGCCAGCAGTTTATTAAGGGGTCTGGGCACTGAAGCTTTCTTT. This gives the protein CASSLLRGLGTEAFF.

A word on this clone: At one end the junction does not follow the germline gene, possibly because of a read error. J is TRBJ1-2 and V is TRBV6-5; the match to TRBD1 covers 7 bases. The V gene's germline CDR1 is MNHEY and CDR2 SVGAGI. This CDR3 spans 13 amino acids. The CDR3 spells CASNTRDSYGCTF. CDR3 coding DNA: TGTGCCAGCAACACCCGGGACAGCTATGGCTGCACCTTC.

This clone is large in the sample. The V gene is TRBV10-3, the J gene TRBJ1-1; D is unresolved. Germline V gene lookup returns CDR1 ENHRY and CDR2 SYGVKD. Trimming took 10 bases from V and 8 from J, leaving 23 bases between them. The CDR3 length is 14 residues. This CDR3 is CATRNAEGQSEAFF. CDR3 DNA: TGTGCCACCCGAAATGCGGAAGGGCAATCAGAAGCTTTCTTT.

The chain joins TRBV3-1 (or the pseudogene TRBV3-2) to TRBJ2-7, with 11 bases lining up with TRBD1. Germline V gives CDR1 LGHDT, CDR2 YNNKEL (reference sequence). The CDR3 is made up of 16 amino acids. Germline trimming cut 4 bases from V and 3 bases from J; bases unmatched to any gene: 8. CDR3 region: CASSPVPGQGDYEQYF. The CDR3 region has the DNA TGTGCCAGCAGCCCGGTTCCGGGACAGGGGGACTACGAGCAGTACTTC.